Listed below are T cell receptor beta chains from one sample, sequenced in a study of blood T cell repertoires in COVID-19. Profiling relied on immunoSEQ multiplex PCR, and the TCRdb table lists in-frame clones only, not all of them. The sample has about 140,000 clones, roughly 80% seen once. The material sequenced was peripheral blood. Receptors originate from a woman aged 60 to 75 with acute or convalescent COVID-19. Both conserved end residues are part of each CDR3. A D gene is named only where the DNA matches it firmly. Size tells how often a clone was seen (once, few, many) or the class of an expanded clone, and some rows leave it out.

CDR3aa | CDR3nt | abundance | j_gene | d_gene | v_gene
CASSTGTSTGELFF | TGTGCCAGCTCTACCGGGACTAGTACCGGGGAGCTGTTTTTT | - | TRBJ2-2 | TRBD2 | TRBV28
CASSVDGGDYGYTF | TGTGCCAGCAGCGTAGATGGAGGGGACTATGGCTACACCTTC | once | TRBJ1-2 | - | TRBV9
CASSLEVGELFF | TGTGCCAGCAGCTTAGAGGTCGGGGAGCTGTTTTTT | - | TRBJ2-2 | - | TRBV7-3
CASSLGLAGNNEQFF | TGTGCCAGCAGCTTGGGACTAGCGGGAAACAATGAGCAGTTCTTC | - | TRBJ2-1 | TRBD2 | TRBV7-3
CAISRELETQYF | TGTGCCATCAGTCGGGAGTTAGAGACCCAGTACTTC | - | TRBJ2-5 | - | TRBV10-3
CASSIYPTGGYGYTF | TGTGCCAGTAGTATATACCCTACAGGGGGCTATGGCTACACCTTC | - | TRBJ1-2 | TRBD1 | TRBV19
CASSFDRDTEAFF | TGTGCCAGCAGCTTCGACAGGGACACTGAAGCTTTCTTT | - | TRBJ1-1 | TRBD1 | TRBV11-1
CASSPLAGVAKNIQYF | TGCGCCAGCAGCCCCTTAGCGGGGGTAGCCAAAAACATTCAGTACTTC | - | TRBJ2-4 | TRBD2 | TRBV5-1
CASSLGTSGSWADTQYF | TGTGCCAGCAGTTTAGGGACTAGCGGGAGTTGGGCAGATACGCAGTATTTT | - | TRBJ2-3 | TRBD2 | TRBV28
CASTDPGQGVGYTF | TGTGCCAGCACCGATCCGGGACAGGGGGTTGGCTACACCTTC | - | TRBJ1-2 | TRBD1 | TRBV28
CASSLRGFRTEAFF | TGTGCCAGTAGTTTGAGGGGGTTTCGCACTGAAGCTTTCTTT | - | TRBJ1-1 | - | TRBV19
CASSEGGQEGFF | TGTGCCAGCAGTGAGGGGGGTCAAGAAGGTTTCTTT | - | TRBJ1-1 | - | TRBV2
CASMRVSYNSPLHF | TGTGCCAGCATGAGGGTCTCCTATAATTCACCCCTCCACTTT | - | TRBJ1-6 | - | TRBV28
CASSLFRGMNEKLFF | TGTGCCAGCAGCTTGTTCCGGGGGATGAATGAAAAACTGTTTTTT | - | TRBJ1-4 | - | TRBV5-6
CASSPVVSPRSGNTIYF | TGCGCCAGCAGCCCCGTAGTTAGTCCACGCTCTGGAAACACCATATATTTT | - | TRBJ1-3 | - | TRBV5-1
CASSTGTSGHYNEQFF | TGTGCCAGCAGCACGGGGACTAGCGGGCACTACAATGAGCAGTTCTTC | once | TRBJ2-1 | TRBD2 | TRBV9
CASSTTGDQPQHF | TGTGCCAGTAGTACGACAGGGGATCAGCCCCAGCATTTT | - | TRBJ1-5 | TRBD1 | TRBV19
CASSVEGNTEAFF | TGTGCCAGCAGTGTCGAGGGGAACACTGAAGCTTTCTTT | - | TRBJ1-1 | - | TRBV6-4
CASSAGIYSNQPQHF | TGTGCCAGCAGCGCCGGGATCTATAGCAATCAGCCCCAGCATTTT | - | TRBJ1-5 | - | TRBV2
CASSHGTTSYQETQYF | TGTGCCAGCAGTCACGGGACTACATCATATCAAGAGACCCAGTACTTC | - | TRBJ2-5 | TRBD2 | TRBV2
CASSPAMAEKYGYTF | TGTGCCAGCAGTCCAGCTATGGCGGAAAAGTATGGCTACACCTTC | - | TRBJ1-2 | - | TRBV28
CASSLGDGGNSPLHF | TGTGCCAGCAGCCTCGGGGACGGGGGTAATTCACCCCTCCACTTT | - | TRBJ1-6 | - | TRBV7-9
CASSAIRLAGVVGELFF | TGTGCCAGCAGTGCGATCCGACTAGCGGGAGTCGTCGGGGAGCTGTTTTTT | - | TRBJ2-2 | TRBD2 | TRBV6-1
CSVGDRGRHSYGYTF | TGCAGCGTGGGGGACAGGGGGCGCCATAGCTATGGCTACACCTTC | - | TRBJ1-2 | TRBD1 | TRBV29-1
CASSQGQNNGYTF | TGTGCCAGCTCACAGGGACAGAACAATGGCTACACCTTC | - | TRBJ1-2 | TRBD1 | TRBV18
CASSGGIGREAFGELFF | TGCGCCAGCAGCGGGGGTATCGGCAGGGAGGCTTTCGGGGAGCTGTTTTTT | - | TRBJ2-2 | - | TRBV5-1
CASSSGVATEAFF | TGCGCCAGCAGCTCAGGGGTGGCCACTGAAGCTTTCTTT | - | TRBJ1-1 | - | TRBV5-1